The sample holds one count of the clone carrying this TCR beta chain. Per the original data handling: Quantification of nucleated cells was approximated via reference gene primer amplification. Clones were read by immunoSEQ multiplex PCR, and TCRdb kept only the in-frame ones, dropping some. That table gives V, J and clone size, and the DNA gave D and trimming. The table lists fewer than 450,000 clones, about 90% of them singletons, with about 7% in the top ten. Germline CDR1 MGHDK, CDR2 SYGVNS. The CDR3 length is 14 residues. The junction had 4 bases not matched to a gene; V was cut back by 2 bases and J by 6 bases. Seattle cases were enrolled at active infection and followed longitudinally. The data were taken from a study of blood T cell repertoires in COVID-19. About the study: Samples of COVID-19 (acute and convalescent) were obtained from the United States, Italy and Spain. Sample material is recorded as cDNA or gDNA derived from T cells, B-cell-depleted T cells, or PBMCs.

This rearrangement joins TRBV25-1 to TRBJ2-3; TRBD1 matches 8 bases. This receptor was identified in a woman in her 70s with COVID-19, enrolled during active disease. The sample comprised peripheral blood. CDR3 DNA: TGTGCCAGCAGTGAACAGGGGGCAGGCGATACGCAGTATTTT. Encoded protein: CASSEQGAGDTQYF.